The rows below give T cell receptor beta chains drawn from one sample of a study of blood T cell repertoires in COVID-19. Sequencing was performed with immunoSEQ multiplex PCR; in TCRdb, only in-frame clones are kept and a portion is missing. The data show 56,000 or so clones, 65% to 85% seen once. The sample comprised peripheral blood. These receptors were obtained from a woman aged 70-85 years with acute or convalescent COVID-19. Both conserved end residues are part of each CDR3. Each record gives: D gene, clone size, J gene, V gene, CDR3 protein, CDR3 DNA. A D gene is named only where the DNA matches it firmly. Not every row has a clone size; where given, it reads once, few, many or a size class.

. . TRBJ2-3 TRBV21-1 CASSQSSWPRGVADTQYF TGTGCCAGCAGCCAGAGTTCTTGGCCTCGGGGAGTCGCAGATACGCAGTATTTT
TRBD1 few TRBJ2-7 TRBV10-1 CASSPGTEMGEQYF TGCGCCAGCAGTCCCGGGACAGAAATGGGCGAGCAGTACTTC
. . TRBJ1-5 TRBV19 CASTPGHPNQPQHF TGTGCCAGTACCCCGGGACACCCAAATCAGCCCCAGCATTTT
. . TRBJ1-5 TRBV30 CAWSVGVSNQPQHF TGTGCCTGGAGTGTCGGGGTAAGCAATCAGCCCCAGCATTTT
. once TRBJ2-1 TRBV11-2 CASSPKQGLSSYNEQFF TGTGCCAGCAGCCCAAAACAAGGACTCTCCTCCTACAATGAGCAGTTCTTC
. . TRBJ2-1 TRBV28 CASSFSGYPNEQFF TGTGCCAGCAGTTTTAGCGGATATCCCAATGAGCAGTTCTTC
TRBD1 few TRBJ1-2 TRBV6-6 CASTLTGKDGYTF TGTGCCAGCACCTTGACAGGGAAAGATGGCTACACCTTC
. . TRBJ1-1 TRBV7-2 CASSPQGVAEAFF TGTGCCAGCAGCCCCCAGGGCGTAGCTGAAGCTTTCTTT
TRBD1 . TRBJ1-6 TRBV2 CASRGTGGDNSPLHF TGTGCCAGCAGGGGAACAGGGGGCGATAATTCACCCCTCCACTTT
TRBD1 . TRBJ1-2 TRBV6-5 CASRAGTGFNGYTF TGTGCCAGCAGGGCCGGGACAGGGTTTAATGGCTACACCTTC
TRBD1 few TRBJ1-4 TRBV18 CASSPQTGYNEKLFF TGTGCCAGCTCACCCCAGACAGGGTATAATGAAAAACTGTTTTTT
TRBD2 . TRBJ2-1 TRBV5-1 CASSQTSGGYNEQFF TGCGCCAGCAGCCAGACTAGCGGGGGGTACAATGAGCAGTTCTTC
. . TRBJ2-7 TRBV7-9 CASSLVGGSGEQYF TGTGCCAGCAGCTTAGTCGGCGGATCGGGAGAGCAGTACTTC
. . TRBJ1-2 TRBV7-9 CASSLGTDSYGYTF TGTGCCAGCAGCTTAGGGACAGATTCCTATGGCTACACCTTC
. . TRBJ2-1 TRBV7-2 CASSLGTRAYNEQFF TGTGCCAGCAGCTTAGGTACGAGGGCCTACAATGAGCAGTTCTTC
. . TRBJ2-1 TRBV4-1 CASSQDRSEQFF TGCGCCAGCAGCCAAGATAGGAGCGAGCAGTTCTTC
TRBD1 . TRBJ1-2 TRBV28 CASSPHRGGGYGYTF TGTGCCAGCAGTCCGCACAGGGGAGGAGGCTATGGCTACACCTTC
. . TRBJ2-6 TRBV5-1 CASSLGRGTGANVLTF TGCGCCAGCAGCTTGGGGCGGGGTACCGGGGCCAACGTCCTGACTTTC
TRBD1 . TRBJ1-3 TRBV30 CAWSVGTGTGNTIYF TGTGCCTGGAGTGTAGGGACAGGGACTGGAAACACCATATATTTT
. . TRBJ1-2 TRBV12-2 CASRSSGHGYTF TGTGCAAGTCGCTCTAGCGGACACGGCTACACCTTC
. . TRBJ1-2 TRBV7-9 CASSSAGGWLGYTF TGTGCCAGCAGCTCCGCCGGAGGGTGGTTAGGCTACACCTTC
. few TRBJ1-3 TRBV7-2 CASSLDGVRGNTIYF TGTGCCAGCAGCTTAGACGGGGTACGGGGAAACACCATATATTTT
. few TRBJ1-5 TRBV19 CASKNRDSTQPQHF TGTGCCAGCAAGAACAGGGATTCCACTCAGCCCCAGCATTTT